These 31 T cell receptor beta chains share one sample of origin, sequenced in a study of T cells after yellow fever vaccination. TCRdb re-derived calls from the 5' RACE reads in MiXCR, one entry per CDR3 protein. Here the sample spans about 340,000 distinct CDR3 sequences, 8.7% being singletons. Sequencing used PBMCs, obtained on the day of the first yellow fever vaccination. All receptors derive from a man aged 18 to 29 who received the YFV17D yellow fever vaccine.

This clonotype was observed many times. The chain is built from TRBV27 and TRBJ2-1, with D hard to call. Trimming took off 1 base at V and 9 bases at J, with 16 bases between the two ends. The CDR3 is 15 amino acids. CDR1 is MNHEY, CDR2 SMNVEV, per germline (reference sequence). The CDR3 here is CASSLLAPKWGEQFF. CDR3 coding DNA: TGTGCCAGCAGTTTATTGGCGCCCAAATGGGGTGAGCAGTTCTTC.

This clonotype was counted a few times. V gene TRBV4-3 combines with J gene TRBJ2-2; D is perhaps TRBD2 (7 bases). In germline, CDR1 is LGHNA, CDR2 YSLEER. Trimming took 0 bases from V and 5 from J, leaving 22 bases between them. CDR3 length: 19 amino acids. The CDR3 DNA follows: TGCGCCAGCAGCCAAGAGATCCGTAGGGGGGGCCCTTTTACCGGGGAGCTGTTTTTT. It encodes CASSQEIRRGGPFTGELFF.

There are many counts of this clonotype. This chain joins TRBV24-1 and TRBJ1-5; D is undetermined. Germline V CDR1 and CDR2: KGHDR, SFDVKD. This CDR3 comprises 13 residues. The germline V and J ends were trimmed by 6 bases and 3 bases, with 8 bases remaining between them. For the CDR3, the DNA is TGTGCCACCAGTTGGGCAGACAATCAGCCCCAGCATTTT. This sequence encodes CATSWADNQPQHF.

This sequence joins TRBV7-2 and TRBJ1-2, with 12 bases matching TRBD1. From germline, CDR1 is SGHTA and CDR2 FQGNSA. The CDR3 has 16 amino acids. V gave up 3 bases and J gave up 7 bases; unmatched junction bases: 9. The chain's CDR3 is CASSFFGTGGLSGYTF. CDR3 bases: TGTGCCAGCAGCTTTTTTGGGACAGGGGGCCTAAGTGGCTACACCTTC.

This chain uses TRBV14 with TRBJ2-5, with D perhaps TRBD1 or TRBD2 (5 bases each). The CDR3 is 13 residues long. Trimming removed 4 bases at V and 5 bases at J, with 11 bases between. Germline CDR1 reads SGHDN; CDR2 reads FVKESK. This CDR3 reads CASSRGPAETQYF. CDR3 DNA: TGTGCCAGCAGCCGGGGACCGGCGGAGACCCAGTACTTC. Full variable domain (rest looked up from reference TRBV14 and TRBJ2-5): EAGVTQFPSHSVIEKGQTVTLRCDPISGHDNLYWYRRVMGKEIKFLLHFVKESKQDESGMPNNRFLAERTGGTYSTLKVQPAELEDSGVYFCASSRGPAETQYFGPGTRLLVL.

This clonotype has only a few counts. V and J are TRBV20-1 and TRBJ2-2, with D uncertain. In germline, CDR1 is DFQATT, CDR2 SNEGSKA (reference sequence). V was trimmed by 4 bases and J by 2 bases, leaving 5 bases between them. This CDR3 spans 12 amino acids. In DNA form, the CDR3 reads TGCAGTGCTAACCCTAACACCGGGGAGCTGTTTTTT. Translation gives CSANPNTGELFF.

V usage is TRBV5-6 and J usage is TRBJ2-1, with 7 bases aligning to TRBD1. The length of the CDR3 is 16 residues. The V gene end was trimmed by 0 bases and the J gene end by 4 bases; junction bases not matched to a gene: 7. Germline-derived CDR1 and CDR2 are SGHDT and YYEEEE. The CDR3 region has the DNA TGTGCCAGCAGCTTGGGGGTTTGGACAGGTTACAATGAGCAGTTCTTC. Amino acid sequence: CASSLGVWTGYNEQFF.

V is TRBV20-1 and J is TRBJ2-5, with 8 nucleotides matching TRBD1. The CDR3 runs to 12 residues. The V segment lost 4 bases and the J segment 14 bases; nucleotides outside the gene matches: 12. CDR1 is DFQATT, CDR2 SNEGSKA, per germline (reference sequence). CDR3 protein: CSAKSGQGRPYF. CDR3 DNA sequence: TGCAGTGCTAAATCCGGACAGGGCCGCCCTTACTTC.

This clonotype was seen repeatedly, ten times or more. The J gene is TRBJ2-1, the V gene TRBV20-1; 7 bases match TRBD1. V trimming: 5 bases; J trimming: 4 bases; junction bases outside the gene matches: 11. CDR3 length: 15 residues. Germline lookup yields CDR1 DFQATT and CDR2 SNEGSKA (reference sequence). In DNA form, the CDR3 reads TGCAGTGCTCACCTAGGGCAGGGGGTATACAATGAGCAGTTCTTC. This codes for CSAHLGQGVYNEQFF.

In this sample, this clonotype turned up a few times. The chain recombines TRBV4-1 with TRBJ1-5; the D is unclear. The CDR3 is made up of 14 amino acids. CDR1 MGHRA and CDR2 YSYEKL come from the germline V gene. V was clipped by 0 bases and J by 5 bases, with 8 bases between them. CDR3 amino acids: CASSQDMGYQPQHF. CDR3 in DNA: TGCGCCAGCAGCCAAGATATGGGGTATCAGCCCCAGCATTTT.

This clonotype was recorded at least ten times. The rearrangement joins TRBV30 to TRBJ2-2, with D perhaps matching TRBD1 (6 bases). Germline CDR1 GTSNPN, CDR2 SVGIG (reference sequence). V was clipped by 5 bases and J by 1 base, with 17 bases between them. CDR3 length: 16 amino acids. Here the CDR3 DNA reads TGTGCCTGGGATCTTGCGCTAGGGGGGAACACCGGGGAGCTGTTTTTT. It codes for CAWDLALGGNTGELFF.

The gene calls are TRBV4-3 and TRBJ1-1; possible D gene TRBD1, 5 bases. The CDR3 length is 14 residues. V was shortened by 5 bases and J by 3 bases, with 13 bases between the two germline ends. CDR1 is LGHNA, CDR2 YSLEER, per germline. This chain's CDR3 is CASSEAGGDTEAFF. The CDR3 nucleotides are TGCGCCAGCAGCGAAGCTGGGGGGGACACTGAAGCTTTCTTT.

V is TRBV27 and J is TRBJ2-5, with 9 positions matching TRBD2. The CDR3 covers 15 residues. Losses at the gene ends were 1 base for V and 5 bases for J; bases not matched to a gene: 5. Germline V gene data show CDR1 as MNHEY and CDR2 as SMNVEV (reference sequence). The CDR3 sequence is CASSLYLAGLETQYF. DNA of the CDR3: TGTGCCAGCAGTTTATACCTAGCGGGGTTGGAGACCCAGTACTTC.

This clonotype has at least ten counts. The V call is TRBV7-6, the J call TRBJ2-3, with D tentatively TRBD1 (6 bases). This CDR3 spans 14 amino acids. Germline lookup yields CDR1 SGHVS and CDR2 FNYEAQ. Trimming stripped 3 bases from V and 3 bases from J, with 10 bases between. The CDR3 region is CASSFLRGTDTQYF. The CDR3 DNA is TGTGCCAGCAGCTTCCTTAGGGGGACAGATACGCAGTATTTT.

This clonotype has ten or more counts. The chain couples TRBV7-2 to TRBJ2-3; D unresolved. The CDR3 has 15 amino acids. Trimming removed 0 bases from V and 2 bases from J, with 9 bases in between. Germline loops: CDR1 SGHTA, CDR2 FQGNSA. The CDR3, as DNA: TGTGCCAGCAGCTTAGCGTGGCATACCACAGATACGCAGTATTTT. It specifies CASSLAWHTTDTQYF. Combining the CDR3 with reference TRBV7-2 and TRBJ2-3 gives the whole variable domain GAGVSQSPSNKVTEKGKDVELRCDPISGHTALYWYRQSLGQGLEFLIYFQGNSAPDKSGLPSDRFSAERTGGSVSTLTIQRTQQEDSAVYLCASSLAWHTTDTQYFGPGTRLTVL.

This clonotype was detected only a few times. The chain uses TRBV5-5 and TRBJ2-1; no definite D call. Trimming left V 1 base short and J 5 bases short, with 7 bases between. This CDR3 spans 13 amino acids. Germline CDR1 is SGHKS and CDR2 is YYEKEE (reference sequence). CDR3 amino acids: CASSLTPDNEQFF. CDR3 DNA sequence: TGTGCCAGCAGCTTGACGCCTGACAATGAGCAGTTCTTC.

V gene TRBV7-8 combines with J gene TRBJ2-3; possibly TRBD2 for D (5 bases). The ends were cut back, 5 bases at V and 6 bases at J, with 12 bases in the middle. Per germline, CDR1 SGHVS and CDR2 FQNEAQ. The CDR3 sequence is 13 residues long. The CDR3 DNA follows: TGTGCCAGCAGCCGGGATATGGGCGATACGCAGTATTTT. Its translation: CASSRDMGDTQYF.

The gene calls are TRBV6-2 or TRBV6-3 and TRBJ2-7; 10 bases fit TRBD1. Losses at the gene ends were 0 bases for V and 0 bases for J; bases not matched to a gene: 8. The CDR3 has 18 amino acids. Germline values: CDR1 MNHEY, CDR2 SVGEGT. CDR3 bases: TGTGCCAGCAGTTACTCCCATCCCCGGACAGGGGGCTCCTACGAGCAGTACTTC. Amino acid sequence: CASSYSHPRTGGSYEQYF.

In DNA, the CDR3 is TGTGCCAGCAGCCAAGATATCGACTATGGCTACACCTTC. Translation gives CASSQDIDYGYTF. The rearrangement joins TRBV4-2 to TRBJ1-2; no reliable D call. CDR1 and CDR2 (germline): LGHNA, YNFKEQ. The CDR3 spans 13 residues. V was shortened by 0 bases and J by 3 bases, with 5 bases between the two germline ends.

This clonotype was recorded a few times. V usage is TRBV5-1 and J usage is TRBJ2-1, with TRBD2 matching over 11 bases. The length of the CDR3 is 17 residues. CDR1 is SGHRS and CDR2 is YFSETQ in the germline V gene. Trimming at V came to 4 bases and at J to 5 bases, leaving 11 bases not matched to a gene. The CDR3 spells CASSPVLSGGAHNEQFF. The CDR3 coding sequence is TGCGCCAGCAGCCCGGTCCTTAGCGGGGGGGCTCACAATGAGCAGTTCTTC.

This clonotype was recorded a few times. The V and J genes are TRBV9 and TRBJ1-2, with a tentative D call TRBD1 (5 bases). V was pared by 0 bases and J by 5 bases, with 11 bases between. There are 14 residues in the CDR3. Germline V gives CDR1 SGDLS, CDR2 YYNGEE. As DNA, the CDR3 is TGTGCCAGCAGCGTAGCGGCAGGGTGGTATGGCTACACCTTC. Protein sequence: CASSVAAGWYGYTF.

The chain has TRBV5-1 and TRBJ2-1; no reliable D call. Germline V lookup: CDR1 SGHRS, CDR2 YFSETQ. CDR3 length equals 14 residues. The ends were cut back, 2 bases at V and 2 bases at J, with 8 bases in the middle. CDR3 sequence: CASSLQRPYNEQFF. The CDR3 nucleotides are TGCGCCAGCAGCTTACAGCGCCCCTACAATGAGCAGTTCTTC.

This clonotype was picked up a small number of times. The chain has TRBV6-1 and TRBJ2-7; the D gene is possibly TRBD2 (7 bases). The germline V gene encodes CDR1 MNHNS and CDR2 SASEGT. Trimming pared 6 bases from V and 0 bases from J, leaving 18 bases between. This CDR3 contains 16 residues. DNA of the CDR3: TGTGCCAGCAGCCGGCGCGCGGGGGCGATCTCCTACGAGCAGTACTTC. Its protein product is CASSRRAGAISYEQYF.

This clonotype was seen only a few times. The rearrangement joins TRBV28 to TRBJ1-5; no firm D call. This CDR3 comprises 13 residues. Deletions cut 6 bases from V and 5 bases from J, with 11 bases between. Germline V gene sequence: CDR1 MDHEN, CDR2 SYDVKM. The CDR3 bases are TGTGCCAGCAGGCAAGGGCGGGATCAGCCCCAGCATTTT. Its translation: CASRQGRDQPQHF.

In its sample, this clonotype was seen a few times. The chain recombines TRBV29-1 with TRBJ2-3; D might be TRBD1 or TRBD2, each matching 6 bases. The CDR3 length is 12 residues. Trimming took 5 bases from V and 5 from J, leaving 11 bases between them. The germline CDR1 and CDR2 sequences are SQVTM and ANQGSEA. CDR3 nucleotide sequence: TGCAGCGTTTGGGGGGCTGGAGATACGCAGTATTTT. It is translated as CSVWGAGDTQYF.

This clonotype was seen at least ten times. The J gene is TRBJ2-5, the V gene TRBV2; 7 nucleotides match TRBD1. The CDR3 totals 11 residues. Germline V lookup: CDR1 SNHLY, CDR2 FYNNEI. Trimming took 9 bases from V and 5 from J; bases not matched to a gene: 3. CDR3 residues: CASRGQETQYF. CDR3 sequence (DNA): TGTGCCAGTAGGGGGCAGGAGACCCAGTACTTC.

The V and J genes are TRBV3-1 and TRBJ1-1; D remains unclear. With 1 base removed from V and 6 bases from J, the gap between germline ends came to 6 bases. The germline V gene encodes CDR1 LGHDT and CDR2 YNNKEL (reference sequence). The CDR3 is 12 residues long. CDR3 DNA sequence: TGTGCCAGCAGCCAAGGTCCCGCTGAAGCTTTCTTT. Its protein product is CASSQGPAEAFF.

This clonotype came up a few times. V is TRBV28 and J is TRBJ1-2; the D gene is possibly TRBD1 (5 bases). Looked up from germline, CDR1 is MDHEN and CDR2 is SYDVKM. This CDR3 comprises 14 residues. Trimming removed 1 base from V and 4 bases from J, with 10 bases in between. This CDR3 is CASSLYRDPYGYTF. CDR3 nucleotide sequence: TGTGCCAGCAGTTTATATCGGGACCCCTATGGCTACACCTTC.

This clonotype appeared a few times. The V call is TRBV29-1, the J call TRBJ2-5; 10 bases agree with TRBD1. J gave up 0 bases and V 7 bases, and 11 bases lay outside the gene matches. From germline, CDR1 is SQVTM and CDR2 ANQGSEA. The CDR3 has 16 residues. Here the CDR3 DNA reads TGCAGCGCTCTACGTGGGACAGGGGCGTACCAAGAGACCCAGTACTTC. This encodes CSALRGTGAYQETQYF.

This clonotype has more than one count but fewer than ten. In nucleotides, the CDR3 is TGTGCCAGCAGCGGATCGGGTGAAAAACTGTTTTTT. Translated: CASSGSGEKLFF. The chain has TRBV7-9 and TRBJ1-4; no reliable D call. Trimming pared 5 bases from V and 7 bases from J, leaving 8 bases between. Germline V gene sequence: CDR1 SEHNR, CDR2 FQNEAQ (reference sequence). CDR3 length: 12 amino acids.

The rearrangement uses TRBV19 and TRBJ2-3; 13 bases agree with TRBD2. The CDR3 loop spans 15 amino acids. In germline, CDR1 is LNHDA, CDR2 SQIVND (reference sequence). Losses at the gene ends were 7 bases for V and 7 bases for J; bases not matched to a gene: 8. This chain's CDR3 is CASTSTSGGAYTQYF. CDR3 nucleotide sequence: TGTGCCAGTACTTCCACTAGCGGGGGGGCCTATACGCAGTATTTT. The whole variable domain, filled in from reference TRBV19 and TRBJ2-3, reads DGGITQSPKYLFRKEGQNVTLSCEQNLNHDAMYWYRQDPGQGLRLIYYSQIVNDFQKGDIAEGYSVSREKKESFPLTVTSAQKNPTAFYLCASTSTSGGAYTQYFGPGTRLTVL.